This TCR beta chain was recorded in a study of early T cells in non-severe SARS-CoV-2 infection. Germline lookup yields CDR1 SQVTM and CDR2 ANQGSEA. V lost 7 bases to trimming and J lost 7 bases; unmatched junction nucleotides: 5. The CDR3 contains 12 residues. This clonotype has ten or more counts. Individually, cDNA molecules had unique molecular identifiers attached to them. TCRdb used MiXCR to reprocess the 5' RACE reads, holding one entry per CDR3 protein. The sample lists tens of thousands of distinct CDR3 sequences, about 12% occurring once. This TCR was recovered from an adult who was a healthcare worker with PCR-confirmed SARS-CoV-2 infection or an uninfected control (not recorded which). The chain employs TRBV29-1 and TRBJ1-2; 11 nucleotides align to TRBD1. Sequences were obtained from whole blood. This CDR3 is CSGGQGARGYTF. The DNA for the CDR3 is TGCAGCGGTGGACAGGGGGCGCGTGGCTACACCTTC.